One and the same sample provided the 16 T cell receptor beta chains below, sequenced in a study of CD8+CD57+ T cells in acquired aplastic anemia. According to the study, genomic DNA was the template for TCR beta VDJ and CDR3 profiling. MiXCR was run by TCRdb on the reads, yielding one entry per CDR3 protein. The sample records roughly 250,000 distinct CDR3 sequences, 82% being singletons. Sequencing involved patients with CD8+CD57+ cell expansion previously shown by flow cytometry. Material for sequencing was sorted CD4+, CD8+, or CD8+CD57+ T cells (not recorded which) from PBMCs. The receptor source for this set is a human donor with aplastic anemia.

This rearrangement joins TRBV11-3 to TRBJ1-2, with a tentative D call TRBD1 (6 bases). Trimming pared 3 bases from V and 3 bases from J, leaving 14 bases between. The CDR3 has 15 amino acids. Looked up from germline, CDR1 is SGHNT and CDR2 is YENEEA. The CDR3 protein is CASSLGGQADYGYTF. CDR3 bases: TGTGCCAGCAGCTTGGGGGGGCAAGCCGACTATGGCTACACCTTC.

The rearrangement uses TRBV7-8 and TRBJ2-5, with D perhaps matching TRBD2 (5 bases). V lost 0 bases and J lost 13, with 15 bases in between. CDR1 SGHVS and CDR2 FQNEAQ come from the germline V gene. The CDR3 runs 13 residues. CDR3 DNA sequence: TGTGCCAGCAGCTTAGCGGGAGAACACGATACGTACTTC. Protein: CASSLAGEHDTYF.

J is TRBJ2-7 and V is TRBV7-8; D is perhaps TRBD2 (5 bases). Germline V gene data show CDR1 as SGHVS and CDR2 as FQNEAQ. The CDR3 contains 14 residues. The ends were cut back, 5 bases at V and 4 bases at J, with 15 bases in the middle. The CDR3 coding sequence is TGTGCCAGCAGCCAAGCCGGACTTCCATACGAGCAGTACTTC. Amino acid sequence: CASSQAGLPYEQYF.

This clonotype appeared once. V usage is TRBV9 and J usage is TRBJ2-7; D remains ambiguous. Looked up from germline, CDR1 is SGDLS and CDR2 is YYNGEE. V dropped 2 bases and J dropped 2 bases, with 23 bases sitting between them. The CDR3 runs to 18 residues. CDR3 loop: CASSVGPARNEPPYEQYV. DNA of the CDR3: TGTGCCAGCAGCGTTGGGCCCGCCCGAAATGAGCCTCCCTACGAGCAGTACGTC.

This clonotype came up many times. V is TRBV27 and J is TRBJ2-5; 9 bases are a match to TRBD2. The length of the CDR3 is 15 residues. Germline V gene lookup returns CDR1 MNHEY and CDR2 SMNVEV (reference sequence). V gave up 4 bases and J gave up 5 bases; unmatched junction bases: 8. CDR3 loop: CASSWVAGDVETQYF. The CDR3 nucleotides are TGTGCCAGCAGTTGGGTAGCGGGAGATGTGGAGACCCAGTACTTC.

This chain links TRBV7-2 with TRBJ2-1; TRBD2 aligns across 7 bases. The last part of the DNA fits TRBJ2-7 better; the J call may be wrong. The CDR3 has 14 residues. The germline V gene encodes CDR1 SGHTA and CDR2 FQGNSA. Written as DNA, the CDR3 is TGTGCCAGCAGCTTCGGGACTAAAAGCTACGAGCAGTACTTC. Translated, it gives CASSFGTKSYEQYF.

Notes on this clonotype: One end of the junction does not line up with germline, which may come from a read error. The chain recombines TRBV9 with TRBJ2-7; D is unclear. Germline V gives CDR1 SGDLS, CDR2 YYNGEE. This CDR3 is 15 amino acids long. The CDR3 here is CASGEVEPLQYEEYF. CDR3 nucleotides: TGTGCCAGCGGAGAGGTAGAGCCCCTTCAGTACGAGGAGTACTTC.

Concerning this clonotype: An end of the junction does not agree with germline; a read error may underlie this. V usage is TRBV7-9 and J usage is TRBJ2-3; maybe TRBD2 (5 bases). Germline lookup yields CDR1 SEHNR and CDR2 FQNEAQ (reference sequence). The CDR3 contains 14 residues. CDR3 nucleotides: TGTGCCAGCAGCTTTGAAAGAGGCGCCGGTAGCGATGAGTTT. As protein: CASSFERGAGSDEF.

This chain joins TRBV7-9 and TRBJ2-5; either TRBD1 or TRBD2 may supply D (5 bases each). CDR1 SEHNR and CDR2 FQNEAQ come from the germline V gene (reference sequence). Trimming cost V 1 base and J 12 bases, with 21 bases left between them. The CDR3 length is 15 residues. The CDR3 DNA sequence: TGTGCCAGCAGCTTAGTCCACGGGGCACTGTTGTTTGAGTACTTC. Translating gives CASSLVHGALLFEYF.

This clonotype has a handful of counts. The V and J genes are TRBV19 and TRBJ2-1, with 9 nucleotides matching TRBD1. The CDR3 has 15 residues. The germline V gene has CDR1 LNHDA and CDR2 SQIVND (reference sequence). Trimming cost V 3 bases and J 3 bases; bases outside gene matches: 3. CDR3 nucleotides: TGTGCCAGTAGTATCCGGACAGGGGACTACAATGAGCAGTTCTTC. Encoded protein: CASSIRTGDYNEQFF.

The chain joins TRBV15 to TRBJ2-1, with unresolved D. Trimming stripped 1 base from V and 6 bases from J, with 7 bases between. The CDR3 runs to 13 residues. CDR1 is LNHNV and CDR2 is YYDKDF in the germline V gene (reference sequence). The DNA of the CDR3 is TGTGCCACCAGCAGAGGAGACGGCAATGAGCAGTTCTTC. Its translation is CATSRGDGNEQFF.

This clonotype was found a few times. The junction departs from germline at one end; a sequencing error may be responsible. J is TRBJ2-7 and V is TRBV7-4; D gene ambiguous. There are 14 residues in the CDR3. The germline CDR1 and CDR2 sequences are SGHVT and SQSDAQ. The DNA of the CDR3 is TGTGCCAGTAGTACAACCGGAAGCTCCTACAAGCAGTACTTC. This codes for CASSTTGSSYKQYF.

As for this clonotype: At one end, the junction sequence differs from germline, possibly due to a read error. The chain links TRBV7-2 to TRBJ2-3, with a tentative D call TRBD2 (5 bases). The CDR3 consists of 15 residues. Germline V CDR1 and CDR2: SGHTA, FQGNSA. Here the CDR3 reads CASSAAEGAKTTQYF. The DNA of the CDR3 is TGCGCCAGCAGCGCAGCCGAGGGTGCCAAAACTACGCAGTATTTT.

This chain links TRBV9 with TRBJ2-7; possible D gene TRBD1, 5 bases. Trimming cost V 7 bases and J 3 bases, with 20 bases left between them. Germline CDR1 reads SGDLS; CDR2 reads YYNGEE. There are 15 residues in the CDR3. The CDR3 reads CASGLSGNVHYEQYF. The CDR3 coding sequence is TGTGCCAGCGGATTATCAGGGAACGTACACTACGAGCAGTACTTC.

This clonotype was counted a single time. The rearrangement uses TRBV7-6 and TRBJ2-1; 8 bases agree with TRBD2. The CDR3 extends over 18 amino acids. Germline lookup yields CDR1 SGHVS and CDR2 FNYEAQ. Trimming cost V 5 bases and J 7 bases; bases outside gene matches: 19. The CDR3 DNA is TGTGCCAGCAGCCCCGGGATAGCGGGACCCACGAATGAGAATGAGCAGTTCTTC. It is translated as CASSPGIAGPTNENEQFF.

The chain uses TRBV11-3 and TRBJ2-3; maybe TRBD1 (6 bases). V was cut by 6 bases and J by 10 bases, with 14 bases left in between. The CDR3 contains 12 residues. Germline-derived CDR1 and CDR2 are SGHNT and YENEEA. The CDR3 is CASSARRTAQYF. The CDR3 DNA is TGTGCCAGCAGTGCTCGCAGGACAGCGCAGTATTTT.